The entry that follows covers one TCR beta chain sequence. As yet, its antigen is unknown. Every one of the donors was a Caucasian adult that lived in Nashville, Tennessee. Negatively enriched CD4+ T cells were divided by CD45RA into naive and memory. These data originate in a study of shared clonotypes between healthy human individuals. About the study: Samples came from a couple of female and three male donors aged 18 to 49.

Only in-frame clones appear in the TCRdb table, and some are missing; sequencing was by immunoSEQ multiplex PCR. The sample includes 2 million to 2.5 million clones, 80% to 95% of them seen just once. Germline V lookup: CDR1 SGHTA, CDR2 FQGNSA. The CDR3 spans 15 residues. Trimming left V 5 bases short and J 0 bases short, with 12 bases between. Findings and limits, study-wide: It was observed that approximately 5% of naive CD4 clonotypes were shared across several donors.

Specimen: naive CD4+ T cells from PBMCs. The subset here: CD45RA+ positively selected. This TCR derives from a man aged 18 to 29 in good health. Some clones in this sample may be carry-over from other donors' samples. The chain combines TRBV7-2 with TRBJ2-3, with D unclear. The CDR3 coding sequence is TGTGCCAGCAGCGAGGACGGAAGAAGCACAGATACGCAGTATTTT. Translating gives CASSEDGRSTDTQYF.